This T cell receptor beta chain was sequenced during a study of cytomegalovirus exposure and HLA in healthy donors. This clone was recorded once. Its antigen is undetermined. Study outcomes and limitations: Altogether, 160 or so TCR beta chains were recorded as cytomegalovirus-associated.

13 Jbeta primers and 60 Vbeta primers were used for the PCR. Here immunoSEQ multiplex PCR was the method, and the copy in TCRdb shows in-frame clones only, minus some. The data contain 65,000 to 90,000 clones, roughly 77% of them singletons. Germline loops: CDR1 SQVTM, CDR2 ANQGSEA. The J segment lost 5 bases and the V segment lost 7 bases, leaving 3 bases of the junction unmatched. The CDR3 contains 12 residues. This chain connects TRBV29-1 to TRBJ1-4, with 8 positions matching TRBD1. Source material: PBMCs. The TCR sequence derives from a man aged 55 to 70 in good health and CMV-seronegative. The chain's CDR3 is CSAGQANEKLFF. DNA for the CDR3: TGCAGCGCGGGACAGGCGAATGAAAAACTGTTTTTT. Full variable domain (missing parts from reference TRBV29-1 and TRBJ1-4): SAVISQKPSRDICQRGTSLTIQCQVDSQVTMMFWYRQQPGQSLTLIATANQGSEATYESGFVIDKFPISRPNLTFSTLTVSNMSPEDSSIYLCSAGQANEKLFFGSGTQLSVL.